A single sample gave rise to the 10 T cell receptor beta chains below, sequenced in a study of blood T cells in healthy people across ages. PCR was performed a second time for about 6 to 11 cycles using a sample-barcoded 5' primer and a J-beta primer mix. TCRdb re-called the 5' RACE reads with MiXCR, one entry per CDR3 protein. The sample has 600,000 to 800,000 distinct CDR3 sequences, around 20% seen once. What was sequenced was blood. These receptors came from a man in his 70s in good health.

This clonotype was recorded a few times. V is TRBV20-1 and J is TRBJ2-3; D may match TRBD1 or TRBD2 (5 bases each). Trimming left V 5 bases short and J 0 bases short, with 15 bases between. The CDR3 has 15 residues. CDR1 and CDR2 from the germline V gene are DFQATT and SNEGSKA (reference sequence). CDR3 nucleotides: TGCAGTGCTCCTCGTGGGGGACCTAGCACAGATACGCAGTATTTT. Translation gives CSAPRGGPSTDTQYF.

This chain uses TRBV10-1 with TRBJ2-5; the D gene could be TRBD1 or TRBD2 (5 bases each). Gene TRBJ2-7 matches the end of the DNA better, so the J call may be wrong. The CDR3 consists of 18 residues. CDR1 and CDR2 (germline): WNHNN, SYGVQD (reference sequence). CDR3 protein: CASREGLMLRESSYEQYF. The CDR3 region has the DNA TGCGCCAGCAGAGAAGGACTGATGCTCAGGGAATCCTCCTACGAGCAGTACTTC.

CDR3 sequence reads: CASSADADTQYF. DNA of the CDR3: TGTGCCAGCAGCGCTGACGCAGATACGCAGTATTTT. This chain connects TRBV6-6 to TRBJ2-3; D gene ambiguous. CDR3 size: 12 residues. Per the germline V gene, CDR1 is MNHNY and CDR2 is SVGAGI (reference sequence). Trimming took 6 bases from V and 4 from J, leaving 8 bases between them.

J is TRBJ2-5 and V is TRBV27, with TRBD2 matching 8 bases. The J call is in doubt because the DNA end fits TRBJ2-7 better. Germline CDR1 and CDR2: MNHEY and SMNVEV (reference sequence). There are 11 residues in the CDR3. The CDR3 bases are TGTGCCACCCGGGGGGGTTACGAGCAGTACTTC. It codes for CATRGGYEQYF.

The chain has TRBV7-2 and TRBJ2-1; D gene uncertain. Looked up from germline, CDR1 is SGHTA and CDR2 is FQGNSA. This CDR3 is built from 15 residues. Trimming removed 5 bases from V and 3 bases from J, with 14 bases in between. CDR3 amino acids: CASSPSGGHYNEQFF. CDR3 DNA: TGTGCCAGCAGCCCCTCGGGCGGTCACTACAATGAGCAGTTCTTC. Using reference TRBV7-2 and TRBJ2-1 for the parts outside the CDR3, the full variable domain is GAGVSQSPSNKVTEKGKDVELRCDPISGHTALYWYRQSLGQGLEFLIYFQGNSAPDKSGLPSDRFSAERTGGSVSTLTIQRTQQEDSAVYLCASSPSGGHYNEQFFGPGTRLTVL.

The chain has TRBV7-6 and TRBJ1-6, with D possibly being TRBD1 (6 bases). This CDR3 spans 15 amino acids. Germline-derived CDR1 and CDR2 are SGHVS and FNYEAQ. V shed 5 bases and J shed 6 bases, with 14 bases lying between them. The CDR3 spells CASSPRTVFNSPLHF. The CDR3 bases are TGTGCCAGCAGCCCCCGGACAGTTTTTAATTCACCCCTCCACTTT.

V and J are TRBV20-1 and TRBJ2-1, with D possibly being TRBD2 (6 bases). The CDR3 runs to 15 residues. The V gene lost 3 bases and the J gene lost 3 bases, with 15 bases spanning the gap. Germline CDR1 is DFQATT and CDR2 is SNEGSKA (reference sequence). In DNA, the CDR3 is TGCAGTGCTAGTACGGGGAGGCGCGACTACAATGAGCAGTTCTTC. Residues: CSASTGRRDYNEQFF.

The V call is TRBV25-1, the J call TRBJ2-1; D tentatively reads TRBD1 or TRBD2 (6 bases each). Germline CDR1 and CDR2: MGHDK and SYGVNS. Trimming shortened V by 4 bases and J by 4 bases, and 14 bases separated the two germline ends. The CDR3 has 15 residues. CDR3 bases: TGTGCCAGCAGTGCCTTGGGGGGCCTATACAATGAGCAGTTCTTC. This translates into CASSALGGLYNEQFF.

This sequence joins TRBV7-2 and TRBJ2-5; 9 bases agree with TRBD2. The CDR3 is 17 amino acids. The V gene's germline CDR1 is SGHTA and CDR2 FQGNSA. V was pared by 0 bases and J by 0 bases, with 5 bases of the junction left unmatched. The CDR3 is CASSLARLAGHQETQYF. Written as DNA, the CDR3 is TGTGCCAGCAGCTTAGCGCGTCTAGCGGGGCACCAAGAGACCCAGTACTTC.

The V gene is TRBV20-1, the J gene TRBJ2-5, with D perhaps assigned TRBD1 or TRBD2 (5 bases each). The CDR3 loop spans 15 amino acids. V gave up 2 bases and J gave up 7 bases, with 20 bases separating them. CDR1 is DFQATT and CDR2 is SNEGSKA in the germline V gene (reference sequence). The CDR3 sequence: CSARISGTELWTQYF. The DNA of the CDR3 is TGCAGTGCTAGAATATCGGGGACGGAGCTTTGGACCCAGTACTTC.